This TCR beta chain is from a study of tumor-infiltrating lymphocytes in primary liver carcinoma. Overall study: Among the tumors, stages were T1-T3 N0M0 and sizes roughly 4 to 10 cm. Study findings and constraints: A small share of top clones, only about 8-24%, was found in all five tumor regions.

This clonotype was observed a few times. Its antigen is undetermined. TCR beta cDNA was reverse-transcribed from approximately 0.45 ug of total RNA. The reaction used a constant-region primer and ProtoScript II reverse transcriptase. Libraries for TCR beta were built through three nested multiplex PCR rounds, which together made up a slightly modified ARM-PCR procedure. With TRBV1-TRBV30 forward primers and a C-beta reverse primer, the first two PCR rounds were run for roughly 10 cycles each. From the multiplex PCR reads, TCRdb called clonotypes with MiXCR, one entry per CDR3 protein. Of 99,000 or so distinct CDR3 sequences in the sample, approximately 82% were seen once. The CDR3 has 14 amino acids. Co-extraction of RNA and DNA was performed on roughly 20-34 mg of unsorted bulk tissue.

Material: liver tumor tissue from sampling region 3. Described subset: tumor region T3, left-lateral pole. This chain links TRBV12-3 or TRBV12-4 with TRBJ2-5; a possible D gene is TRBD2 (5 bases). This TCR was recovered from a man aged 35 to 55 with primary liver carcinoma and hepatitis B virus infection. Here the CDR3 reads CVSSPAGVEETQYF. Written as DNA, the CDR3 is TGTGTCAGTAGTCCTGCCGGGGTTGAAGAGACCCAGTACTTC.